One sample yielded the 25 T cell receptor beta chains listed below, sequenced in a study of control samples from healthy donors and cancer patients. Profiled with immunoSEQ multiplex PCR; TCRdb holds only in-frame clones, not every one. Altogether roughly 130,000 clones are present, 80% to 95% being singletons, with the ten largest covering just over 8.5%. The sample consisted of blood. The receptors were gathered from a man in his late teens or twenties in good health.

V is TRBV2 and J is TRBJ1-2; maybe TRBD1 (5 bases). V lost 7 bases, J lost 7 bases, and 13 bases lay in between. The CDR3 runs 12 residues. Germline CDR1 is SNHLY and CDR2 is FYNNEI. CDR3 bases: TGTGCCAGCACCCAGCAGGGAGCTGGCTACACCTTC. It specifies CASTQQGAGYTF.

V is TRBV12-5 and J is TRBJ1-5; maybe TRBD1 (6 bases). This CDR3 has 15 amino acids. Germline CDR1 reads LGHNT; CDR2 reads FRNRAP. The V end was cut by 0 bases, the J end by 6 bases, with 12 bases between. The CDR3 here is CASGLVWGLGQPQHF. In nucleotides, the CDR3 is TGTGCTAGTGGTTTGGTCTGGGGGCTCGGTCAGCCCCAGCATTTT.

V gene TRBV9 combines with J gene TRBJ2-7; D not certain. CDR1 is SGDLS and CDR2 is YYNGEE in the germline V gene. The CDR3 extends over 12 amino acids. Deletions cut 3 bases from V and 0 bases from J, with 4 bases between. CDR3 nucleotide sequence: TGTGCCAGCAGCGGAGACTCCTACGAGCAGTACTTC. It yields the protein CASSGDSYEQYF.

V usage is TRBV30 and J usage is TRBJ2-3; D may be TRBD2 (5 bases). Germline V gives CDR1 GTSNPN, CDR2 SVGIG (reference sequence). Deletions cut 4 bases from V and 2 bases from J, with 10 bases between. CDR3 length: 13 residues. This CDR3 is CAWNSGNTDTQYF. The DNA of the CDR3 is TGTGCCTGGAACAGCGGAAACACAGATACGCAGTATTTT.

The chain carries TRBV14 and TRBJ1-4; D remains ambiguous. The CDR3 contains 13 residues. Germline CDR1 reads SGHDN; CDR2 reads FVKESK. V gave up 0 bases and J gave up 17 bases, with 16 bases separating them. The DNA for the CDR3 is TGTGCCAGCAGCCAAGATTTGGGCAAAACGGTATTTTTT. Its translation is CASSQDLGKTVFF.

In DNA form, the CDR3 reads TGTGCCAGCAGCCAAGCAGCGGGGCCCTCCTACGAGCAGTACTTC. It is translated as CASSQAAGPSYEQYF. J is TRBJ2-7 and V is TRBV3-1 (or the pseudogene TRBV3-2); the match to TRBD2 covers 7 bases. This CDR3 region has 15 residues. Trimming removed 1 base from V and 0 bases from J; junction bases left unmatched: 3. CDR1 and CDR2 (germline): LGHDT, YNNKEL (reference sequence).

The V gene is TRBV15, the J gene TRBJ2-1; 8 nucleotides match TRBD2. The germline V gene encodes CDR1 LNHNV and CDR2 YYDKDF (reference sequence). This CDR3 region has 17 residues. Germline trimming cut 6 bases from V and 6 bases from J; bases unmatched to any gene: 16. CDR3 residues: CATSKDRLAGKGNEQFF. In DNA form, the CDR3 reads TGTGCCACCAGTAAAGATCGGCTAGCGGGTAAAGGCAATGAGCAGTTCTTC. Full variable domain (outside the CDR3, taken from reference TRBV15 and TRBJ2-1): DAMVIQNPRYQVTQFGKPVTLSCSQTLNHNVMYWYQQKSSQAPKLLFHYYDKDFNNEADTPDNFQSRRPNTSFCFLDIRSPGLGDTAMYLCATSKDRLAGKGNEQFFGPGTRLTVL.

This clone was counted a few times. The rearrangement joins TRBV4-1 to TRBJ2-1; 13 bases match TRBD2. Germline assignment: CDR1 MGHRA and CDR2 YSYEKL. The V segment lost 6 bases and the J segment 5 bases; nucleotides outside the gene matches: 4. CDR3 length equals 15 residues. The CDR3 nucleotides are TGCGCCAGCAGACAGGGACTAGCGGGAAACAATGAGCAGTTCTTC. Amino acid sequence: CASRQGLAGNNEQFF.

The CDR3 DNA reads as TGTGCCAGTACTCAGGCTGGGGGAGTGTACGAGCAGTACTTC. This codes for CASTQAGGVYEQYF. This sequence joins TRBV27 and TRBJ2-7, with D perhaps given as TRBD1 or TRBD2 (5 bases each). CDR1 is MNHEY, CDR2 SMNVEV, per germline (reference sequence). The V end lost 9 bases, the J end lost 4 bases, and 19 bases lay between the germline ends. This CDR3 is built from 14 residues.

The chain links TRBV25-1 to TRBJ2-7; D might be TRBD1 or TRBD2, each matching 5 bases. The V gene lost 6 bases and the J gene lost 2 bases, with 14 bases spanning the gap. This CDR3 has 14 amino acids. Germline CDR1 MGHDK, CDR2 SYGVNS. CDR3 coding DNA: TGTGCCAGCAGCGCCGGGACGTACCCCTACGAGCAGTACTTC. It yields the protein CASSAGTYPYEQYF.

The rearrangement uses TRBV19 and TRBJ2-1, with D perhaps being TRBD1 or TRBD2 (5 bases each). The CDR3 is 16 residues long. Germline-derived CDR1 and CDR2 are LNHDA and SQIVND (reference sequence). V lost 1 base and J lost 4, with 14 bases in between. CDR3 sequence: CASSIARGPPYNEQFF. For the CDR3, the DNA is TGTGCCAGTAGTATAGCTCGGGGACCTCCTTACAATGAGCAGTTCTTC.

The rearrangement links TRBV5-1 to TRBJ2-1; TRBD1 or TRBD2 may be the D gene (6 bases each). The CDR3 loop spans 16 amino acids. Germline loops: CDR1 SGHRS, CDR2 YFSETQ. V was clipped by 5 bases and J by 8 bases, with 23 bases between them. This CDR3 is CASRSGRWGADDEQFF. The CDR3 DNA follows: TGCGCCAGCAGATCAGGACGGTGGGGGGCCGACGATGAGCAGTTCTTC.

This chain connects TRBV7-3 to TRBJ2-1, with 7 bases that match TRBD2. Looked up from germline, CDR1 is SGHTA and CDR2 is FQGTGA. Trimming removed 0 bases from V and 2 bases from J; junction bases left unmatched: 1. CDR3 length: 15 amino acids. CDR3 DNA: TGTGCCAGCAGCTTAACCGGGACTACCTACAATGAGCAGTTCTTC. The encoded protein is CASSLTGTTYNEQFF.

The count of this clone is one. The rearrangement uses TRBV5-1 and TRBJ1-2, with D maybe TRBD1 (6 bases). The germline CDR1 and CDR2 sequences are SGHRS and YFSETQ. Trimming pared 4 bases from V and 4 bases from J, leaving 14 bases between. CDR3 length: 14 residues. CDR3 in DNA: TGCGCCAGCAGCCCGTGGACAGTCGCCTATGGCTACACCTTC. Its protein is CASSPWTVAYGYTF.

The gene calls are TRBV7-8 and TRBJ1-1, with D unclear. The germline V and J ends were trimmed by 5 bases and 4 bases, with 14 bases remaining between them. Germline values: CDR1 SGHVS, CDR2 FQNEAQ. The CDR3 is 14 amino acids. CDR3 amino acids: CASSPKRSGTEAFF. The DNA for the CDR3 is TGTGCCAGCAGCCCCAAACGAAGCGGCACTGAAGCTTTCTTT.

J is TRBJ2-5 and V is TRBV18; TRBD1 agrees at 9 bases. CDR1 and CDR2 (germline): KGHSH, LQKENI. J lost 1 base, V lost 4 bases, and 10 bases had no gene match. The CDR3 loop spans 17 amino acids. The CDR3 here is CASSHKHRDRVQETQYF. The CDR3, as DNA: TGTGCCAGCTCACATAAACACCGGGACAGGGTCCAAGAGACCCAGTACTTC.

On this clone: Other DNA sequences in this sample translate to the same CDR3. The rearrangement uses TRBV12-3 or TRBV12-4 and TRBJ2-5, with D unclear. Trimming shortened V by 0 bases and J by 4 bases, and 0 bases separated the two germline ends. The CDR3 contains 11 residues. This CDR3 reads CASSLAETQYF. Here the CDR3 DNA reads TGTGCCAGCAGTTTAGCAGAGACCCAGTACTTC.

This chain uses TRBV6-2 or TRBV6-3 with TRBJ2-1; no definite D call. V shed 2 bases and J shed 6 bases, with 14 bases lying between them. This CDR3 contains 15 residues. From germline, CDR1 is MNHEY and CDR2 SVGEGT. The CDR3 region has the DNA TGTGCCAGCAGTTACGTGGACCAAGTCCCCAATGAGCAGTTCTTC. It encodes CASSYVDQVPNEQFF.

This sequence joins TRBV3-1 (or the pseudogene TRBV3-2) and TRBJ2-6, with D perhaps matching TRBD1 or TRBD2 (5 bases each). From germline, CDR1 is LGHDT and CDR2 YNNKEL (reference sequence). V lost 1 base and J lost 0, with 19 bases in between. The CDR3 has 20 residues. The CDR3 loop reads CASSQGFMPGRISGANVLTF. The CDR3 DNA sequence: TGTGCCAGCAGCCAAGGCTTCATGCCGGGACGTATCTCTGGGGCCAACGTCCTGACTTTC.

In the case of this clone: At one boundary the junction diverges from the germline segment, which might be a read error. The V and J genes are TRBV30 and TRBJ1-2; D unclear. The CDR3 extends over 11 amino acids. The germline CDR1 and CDR2 sequences are GTSNPN and SVGIG (reference sequence). Here the CDR3 reads CAWSPGYGHTF. Written as DNA, the CDR3 is TGTGCCTGGAGTCCAGGCTATGGCCACACCTTC.

The chain recombines TRBV6-4 with TRBJ2-2; TRBD1 or TRBD2 may be the D gene (5 bases each). Deletions cut 0 bases from V and 3 bases from J, with 11 bases between. The CDR3 sequence is 16 residues long. Germline V gene sequence: CDR1 MRHNA, CDR2 SNTAGT. CDR3 coding DNA: TGTGCCAGCAGTGACTCCGGCAGGGAGTACACCGGGGAGCTGTTTTTT. It yields the protein CASSDSGREYTGELFF.

The rearrangement links TRBV5-1 to TRBJ1-5; D call uncertain. V shed 1 base and J shed 2 bases, with 10 bases lying between them. The CDR3 has 15 residues. Germline CDR1 and CDR2: SGHRS and YFSETQ. The CDR3 spells CASSLTGMGNQPQHF. For the CDR3, the DNA is TGCGCCAGCAGCTTGACGGGAATGGGCAATCAGCCCCAGCATTTT.

The chain combines TRBV25-1 with TRBJ2-3; 7 bases are shared with TRBD1. V was clipped by 6 bases and J by 0 bases; unmatched bases: 6. Germline-derived CDR1 and CDR2 are MGHDK and SYGVNS. The CDR3 totals 15 residues. The CDR3 sequence is CASRNGQVSTDTQYF. The DNA of the CDR3 is TGTGCCAGCAGGAATGGACAGGTTAGCACAGATACGCAGTATTTT.

The chain carries TRBV11-1 and TRBJ2-4; 7 bases agree with TRBD2. The CDR3 consists of 15 residues. The germline V gene encodes CDR1 SGHAT and CDR2 FQDESV (reference sequence). Trimming at V came to 4 bases and at J to 0 bases, leaving 3 bases not matched to a gene. The CDR3 sequence is CASSSPGGAKNIQYF. The CDR3 nucleotides read TGTGCCAGCAGCTCTCCGGGGGGAGCCAAAAACATTCAGTACTTC.

This clone was recorded once. The chain combines TRBV7-9 with TRBJ1-2; D gene ambiguous. The CDR3 sequence is 12 residues long. The germline gives CDR1 SEHNR, CDR2 FQNEAQ (reference sequence). Between the trimmed V and J ends, which lost 1 base and 8 bases, there was a span of 8 bases. For the CDR3, the DNA is TGTGCCAGCAGCTTAGGCCCTTTGGGCTACACCTTC. This gives the protein CASSLGPLGYTF.